These 31 T cell receptor beta chains share one sample of origin, sequenced in a study of T-cell memory formation after mild COVID-19. From the 5' RACE reads, TCRdb called clonotypes with MiXCR, one entry per CDR3 protein. Among 450,000 or so distinct CDR3 sequences, 20% to 25% were seen once, and the ten largest hold 9.5% to 15%. Sequenced material: PBMCs or a T cell subset sorted from them (not recorded which). The receptors were gathered from an adult woman who had mild COVID-19 (a few samples of this study predate the infection). Cell type and time point are not known.

This clonotype was seen a few times. The rearrangement uses TRBV4-3 and TRBJ2-7, with 10 positions matching TRBD2. CDR3 size: 15 residues. Losses at the gene ends were 4 bases for V and 2 bases for J; bases not matched to a gene: 5. Per germline, CDR1 LGHNA and CDR2 YSLEER. The DNA for the CDR3 is TGCGCCAGCAGCCCTGGACTAGCGGTGGCCTACGAGCAGTACTTC. It is translated as CASSPGLAVAYEQYF.

The CDR3 is CASSSRGLSNQPQHF. As DNA, the CDR3 is TGTGCCAGCAGCAGCAGAGGCCTGAGCAATCAGCCCCAGCATTTT. The V and J genes are TRBV7-8 and TRBJ1-5; D ambiguous. Germline V gene data show CDR1 as SGHVS and CDR2 as FQNEAQ. The V gene lost 5 bases and the J gene lost 1 base, with 12 bases spanning the gap. The length of the CDR3 is 15 residues.

The CDR3 nucleotides are TGTGCCAGCAGTTCCTTAGCGGTAGGAGGTGATACGCAGTATTTT. Protein sequence: CASSSLAVGGDTQYF. The chain links TRBV11-1 to TRBJ2-3; weak D call: TRBD2 (6 bases). V gave up 6 bases and J gave up 6 bases, with 19 bases separating them. This CDR3 comprises 15 residues. Germline CDR1 reads SGHAT; CDR2 reads FQDESV (reference sequence).

This clonotype has a count of ten or more. The rearrangement links TRBV20-1 to TRBJ2-3; D remains unclear. Trimming removed 3 bases from V and 0 bases from J, with 16 bases in between. Germline CDR1 reads DFQATT; CDR2 reads SNEGSKA (reference sequence). CDR3 length equals 16 residues. CDR3 DNA sequence: TGCAGTGCTAGCCCCCTGGGGATTTCTAGCACAGATACGCAGTATTTT. Protein sequence: CSASPLGISSTDTQYF.

This clonotype has only a few counts. The rearrangement links TRBV5-1 to TRBJ1-1; maybe TRBD1 (5 bases). In germline, CDR1 is SGHRS, CDR2 YFSETQ. The V gene lost 3 bases and the J gene lost 1 base, with 16 bases spanning the gap. The CDR3 covers 16 residues. The CDR3 here is CASSSKLGVRNTEAFF. For the CDR3, the DNA is TGCGCCAGCAGCTCGAAACTGGGGGTGCGGAACACTGAAGCTTTCTTT.

This CDR3 reads CSAFDRTDTQYF. The CDR3 DNA reads as TGCAGTGCTTTCGACCGCACAGATACGCAGTATTTT. The V and J genes are TRBV20-1 and TRBJ2-3; D ambiguous. Germline lookup yields CDR1 DFQATT and CDR2 SNEGSKA (reference sequence). Between the trimmed V and J ends, which lost 5 bases and 1 base, there was a span of 7 bases. The CDR3 runs 12 residues.

There are a few counts of this clonotype. The chain links TRBV2 to TRBJ2-1; D might be TRBD2 (5 bases). This CDR3 has 13 residues. Trimming took off 6 bases at V and 8 bases at J, with 14 bases between the two ends. Germline V gene data show CDR1 as SNHLY and CDR2 as FYNNEI. CDR3 protein: CASRRTEFYEQFF. The CDR3, as DNA: TGTGCCAGCAGAAGGACTGAGTTTTATGAGCAGTTCTTC.

The chain has TRBV13 and TRBJ2-3, with 9 nucleotides matching TRBD1. CDR1 is PRHDT and CDR2 is FYEKMQ in the germline V gene (reference sequence). This CDR3 comprises 16 residues. V gave up 3 bases and J gave up 4 bases; unmatched junction bases: 8. The CDR3 coding sequence is TGTGCCAGCAGCTTCCGGACAGGGGCGATACCAGATACGCAGTATTTT. Its protein product is CASSFRTGAIPDTQYF.

This rearrangement joins TRBV5-8 to TRBJ2-3; D gene ambiguous. The V end was cut by 0 bases, the J end by 4 bases, with 6 bases between. CDR1 is SGHTS and CDR2 is YDEGEE in the germline V gene. The CDR3 runs to 13 residues. CDR3 sequence: CASSLVAPDTQYF. For the CDR3, the DNA is TGTGCCAGCAGCTTGGTTGCCCCAGATACGCAGTATTTT. Full variable domain (missing parts from reference TRBV5-8 and TRBJ2-3): EAGVTQSPTHLIKTRGQQATLRCSPISGHTSVYWYQQALGLGLQFLLWYDEGEERNRGNFPPRFSGRQFPNYSSELNVNALELEDSALYLCASSLVAPDTQYFGPGTRLTVL.

This clonotype appeared a few times. The rearrangement uses TRBV5-1 and TRBJ1-2; TRBD1 agrees at 7 bases. The length of the CDR3 is 14 residues. The trim removed 2 bases at V and 4 bases at J, leaving 5 bases unmatched. CDR1 SGHRS and CDR2 YFSETQ come from the germline V gene. In nucleotides, the CDR3 is TGCGCCAGCAGCTTTACAGGGGAGAGCTATGGCTACACCTTC. Translation: CASSFTGESYGYTF.

The rearrangement uses TRBV24-1 and TRBJ1-5; D gene unclear. The CDR3 has 12 amino acids. Per germline, CDR1 KGHDR and CDR2 SFDVKD. V dropped 2 bases and J dropped 9 bases, with 7 bases sitting between them. The CDR3 sequence is CATSDSRGPQHF. The CDR3 bases are TGTGCCACCAGTGATTCCCGTGGGCCCCAGCATTTT.

This clonotype occurred a few times. J is TRBJ2-7 and V is TRBV12-3 or TRBV12-4; D is unresolved. The V gene lost 5 bases and the J gene lost 5 bases, with 16 bases spanning the gap. The CDR3 is 14 amino acids. CDR3 in amino acids: CASSPAGLLHEQYF. The CDR3 region has the DNA TGTGCCAGCAGTCCCGCAGGTTTATTGCACGAGCAGTACTTC.

The chain combines TRBV7-8 with TRBJ2-1; TRBD2 matches 12 bases. V lost 5 bases and J lost 4; bases outside the gene matches: 6. CDR3 length: 16 residues. The germline CDR1 and CDR2 sequences are SGHVS and FQNEAQ. The CDR3 DNA follows: TGTGCCAGCAGCCCCTTGACTAGCGGGAGTTACAATGAGCAGTTCTTC. This sequence encodes CASSPLTSGSYNEQFF.

This clonotype showed up just a few times. This chain uses TRBV19 with TRBJ2-5, with D perhaps TRBD1 (5 bases). V was cut by 3 bases and J by 7 bases, with 21 bases left in between. The CDR3 has 16 residues. Germline V lookup: CDR1 LNHDA, CDR2 SQIVND (reference sequence). CDR3 nucleotide sequence: TGTGCCAGTAGTATTCGACAGTCGGGCGGTACAGGGACCCAGTACTTC. Amino acid sequence: CASSIRQSGGTGTQYF.

In this sample, this clonotype turned up many times. V gene TRBV11-3 combines with J gene TRBJ2-6, with TRBD2 matching over 7 bases. The CDR3 is 17 residues long. Per the germline V gene, CDR1 is SGHNT and CDR2 is YENEEA. V lost 3 bases to trimming and J lost 8 bases; unmatched junction nucleotides: 13. CDR3 sequence: CASSFSGGYSETNVLTF. CDR3 coding DNA: TGTGCCAGCAGCTTTTCGGGGGGTTATTCGGAAACCAACGTCCTGACTTTC.

This chain connects TRBV11-2 to TRBJ1-1; TRBD1 agrees at 8 bases. Per germline, CDR1 SGHAT and CDR2 FQNNGV. V was clipped by 4 bases and J by 4 bases; unmatched bases: 8. This CDR3 spans 15 amino acids. Here the CDR3 DNA reads TGTGCCAGCAGCTCGGACAGGGTAGGAGGCACTGAAGCTTTCTTT. Amino acids: CASSSDRVGGTEAFF.

The V and J genes are TRBV5-5 and TRBJ2-1, with D possibly being TRBD1 or TRBD2 (7 bases each). The CDR3 covers 16 residues. Germline lookup yields CDR1 SGHKS and CDR2 YYEKEE (reference sequence). The germline V and J ends were trimmed by 4 bases and 7 bases, with 21 bases remaining between them. The CDR3 is CASSGTRGGSTNEQFF. CDR3 nucleotide sequence: TGTGCCAGCAGCGGTACCAGGGGGGGCTCTACAAATGAGCAGTTCTTC.

V usage is TRBV5-1 and J usage is TRBJ2-1; 11 positions agree with TRBD2. The CDR3 has 17 amino acids. CDR1 is SGHRS, CDR2 YFSETQ, per germline. V gave up 4 bases and J gave up 2 bases; unmatched junction bases: 8. The CDR3 bases are TGCGCCAGCAGCAGACCTACTAGCGGGAGTGCCTACAATGAGCAGTTCTTC. Protein product: CASSRPTSGSAYNEQFF.

This clonotype was found a few times. The rearrangement links TRBV9 to TRBJ1-6; TRBD1 matches 9 bases. V gave up 4 bases and J gave up 6 bases; unmatched junction bases: 8. Germline V gives CDR1 SGDLS, CDR2 YYNGEE. The CDR3 consists of 16 residues. CDR3 region: CASSPRTGESNSPLHF. CDR3 DNA: TGTGCCAGCAGCCCCCGGACAGGGGAGAGTAATTCACCCCTCCACTTT.

Note on this clonotype: One junction end disagrees with the germline gene, perhaps due to a read error. The chain employs TRBV18 and TRBJ1-2, with D possibly being TRBD1 (5 bases). Germline V gene data show CDR1 as KGHSH and CDR2 as LQKENI. CDR3 length equals 15 residues. The DNA for the CDR3 is TGTGCCAGCTCACCTAACGTCGAGCCCAACGGGACTCCCTTCTTC. Translated: CASSPNVEPNGTPFF.

The genes are TRBV19 and TRBJ1-1, with no clear D. Germline lookup yields CDR1 LNHDA and CDR2 SQIVND (reference sequence). This CDR3 contains 14 residues. V lost 1 base to trimming and J lost 4 bases, with 10 bases between them. DNA of the CDR3: TGTGCCAGTAGTATAGCCCCGGGGAGCACTGAAGCTTTCTTT. Translated: CASSIAPGSTEAFF.

This clonotype has a handful of counts. The CDR3 sequence: CASSLPWGPGYTF. The CDR3 DNA is TGTGCCAGCAGCTTACCATGGGGTCCTGGCTACACCTTC. The V gene is TRBV7-9, the J gene TRBJ1-2; no reliable D call. Germline V lookup: CDR1 SEHNR, CDR2 FQNEAQ (reference sequence). The CDR3 totals 13 residues. V was trimmed by 2 bases and J by 7 bases, leaving 11 bases between them.

The chain carries TRBV11-2 and TRBJ2-5; D is unresolved. The germline V gene encodes CDR1 SGHAT and CDR2 FQNNGV. The CDR3 is 14 amino acids. Trimming removed 0 bases at V and 5 bases at J, with 10 bases between. The CDR3 spells CASSLDPSSETQYF. CDR3 in DNA: TGTGCCAGCAGCTTAGATCCCAGTTCTGAGACCCAGTACTTC.

The V call is TRBV7-2, the J call TRBJ2-2; D gene unclear. The CDR3 is made up of 17 amino acids. Germline CDR1 reads SGHTA; CDR2 reads FQGNSA. Trimming removed 4 bases at V and 0 bases at J, with 15 bases between. CDR3 in amino acids: CASSSGSWTANTGELFF. CDR3 coding DNA: TGTGCCAGCAGCTCCGGTTCGTGGACCGCGAACACCGGGGAGCTGTTTTTT.

This clonotype came up a few times. The V call is TRBV5-1, the J call TRBJ2-2; 10 nucleotides align to TRBD2. CDR1 and CDR2 from the germline V gene are SGHRS and YFSETQ. The CDR3 spans 17 residues. The ends lost 0 bases at V and 4 bases at J; junction bases unmatched: 6. CDR3 sequence (DNA): TGCGCCAGCAGCTTGGAGGCTAGCGGGAGTTTCACCGGGGAGCTGTTTTTT. It is translated as CASSLEASGSFTGELFF.

This clonotype has just a few counts. The V call is TRBV7-2, the J call TRBJ2-7; TRBD2 might be the D (5 bases). This CDR3 region has 13 residues. V gave up 4 bases and J gave up 4 bases, with 11 bases separating them. The germline CDR1 and CDR2 sequences are SGHTA and FQGNSA. The CDR3 here is CASSSGPGYEQYF. The CDR3 nucleotides are TGTGCCAGCAGCTCAGGCCCGGGGTACGAGCAGTACTTC.

The CDR3 nucleotides are TGTGCCAGCTCACCCAGAACACGTTACAATGAGCAGTTCTTC. This translates into CASSPRTRYNEQFF. The rearrangement joins TRBV18 to TRBJ2-1; D unclear. The V end lost 3 bases, the J end lost 4 bases, and 10 bases lay between the germline ends. The CDR3 runs to 14 residues. Germline V gene lookup returns CDR1 KGHSH and CDR2 LQKENI.

This sequence joins TRBV20-1 and TRBJ2-3; 10 positions match TRBD2. V was pared by 3 bases and J by 4 bases, with 7 bases of the junction left unmatched. The V gene's germline CDR1 is DFQATT and CDR2 SNEGSKA (reference sequence). The CDR3 runs to 15 residues. The CDR3 region is CSASLAGALPDTQYF. As DNA, the CDR3 is TGCAGTGCTAGCCTAGCGGGAGCTTTACCAGATACGCAGTATTTT.

V is TRBV7-9 and J is TRBJ2-5, with 7 positions matching TRBD1. The CDR3 has 14 residues. Trimming at V came to 6 bases and at J to 3 bases, leaving 7 bases not matched to a gene. Germline CDR1 SEHNR, CDR2 FQNEAQ (reference sequence). In DNA form, the CDR3 reads TGTGCCAGCAGATCGACAGGGACCAAAGAGACCCAGTACTTC. Translation: CASRSTGTKETQYF.

To note about this clonotype: At one end, the junction sequence differs from germline, possibly due to a read error. The chain is built from TRBV20-1 and TRBJ1-2; a possible D gene is TRBD1 (5 bases). CDR1 and CDR2 (germline): DFQATT, SNEGSKA (reference sequence). The CDR3 extends over 16 amino acids. The CDR3 protein is CSARGGTLAGNYGYTF. The CDR3 region has the DNA TGCAGTGCCAGAGGAGGGACTCTCGCGGGTAACTATGGCTACACCTTC.

The chain recombines TRBV14 with TRBJ2-6; weak D call: TRBD2 (5 bases). V gave up 4 bases and J gave up 2 bases, with 21 bases separating them. The length of the CDR3 is 19 residues. Germline-derived CDR1 and CDR2 are SGHDN and FVKESK. The CDR3 here is CASSPLLGPRGTGANVLTF. The CDR3 DNA reads as TGTGCCAGCAGCCCCCTCCTTGGGCCCCGGGGAACTGGGGCCAACGTCCTGACTTTC.